Described below is a single TCR beta chain sequence and its context. The protocol was immunoSEQ multiplex PCR, while the TCRdb copy is restricted to in-frame clones and leaves out a portion. This table has roughly 100,000 clones, roughly nine tenths appearing once. This entry comes from a study of blood T cell repertoires in COVID-19. Looked up from germline, CDR1 is LGHNA and CDR2 is YSLEER. The CDR3 runs 13 residues. J was trimmed by 6 bases and V by 4 bases; bases with no gene match: 5. The receptor's source is a man aged 50-59 years with active COVID-19. The rearrangement links TRBV4-3 to TRBJ1-2, with 7 bases that match TRBD1. The sequencing input was peripheral blood. The CDR3 DNA reads as TGCGCCAGCAGCCGAACAGGGGAGAATGGCTACACCTTC. As protein: CASSRTGENGYTF.